This entry lists 27 T cell receptor beta chains sequenced from one sample in a study of CD8 T cells in Susac syndrome. An input of 0.5 to 1 ug of RNA was subjected to reverse transcription using random hexamers. MiXCR, applied by TCRdb to the immunoSEQ multiplex PCR reads, yields one record per CDR3 protein. Of 130,000 or so distinct CDR3 sequences detected, 75% to 90% appear once; the ten largest clones hold around 0.5%. Sequencing was done on a sample of CD8+ T cells from PBMCs. The receptors originated from a human donor with multiple sclerosis.

This clonotype was seen a single time. The chain carries TRBV9 and TRBJ2-5; weak D call: TRBD1 (7 bases). Germline CDR1 SGDLS, CDR2 YYNGEE. The V and J ends lost 4 bases and 5 bases respectively, with 15 bases between them. The CDR3 loop spans 14 amino acids. In DNA form, the CDR3 reads TGTGCCAGCAGCCTGACAGGGACTGACGAGACCCAGTACTTC. Translating gives CASSLTGTDETQYF.

This rearrangement joins TRBV7-9 to TRBJ2-3; 10 positions agree with TRBD2. After removal of 1 base from V and 2 bases from J, the junction contained 6 bases not matched to a gene. Germline CDR1 is SEHNR and CDR2 is FQNEAQ (reference sequence). The CDR3 loop spans 17 amino acids. CDR3 sequence (DNA): TGTGCCAGCAGCTTAGGCTCACTAGCGGGGTTCACAGATACGCAGTATTTT. Protein sequence: CASSLGSLAGFTDTQYF.

J is TRBJ2-2 and V is TRBV4-1; D may be TRBD1 (6 bases). This CDR3 comprises 16 residues. V lost 1 base and J 4 bases, leaving 13 bases between the germline ends. Germline lookup yields CDR1 MGHRA and CDR2 YSYEKL. In DNA, the CDR3 is TGCGCCAGCAGCCAAGGCCTTAGACAGGCCACCGGGGAGCTGTTTTTT. It specifies CASSQGLRQATGELFF.

The V and J genes are TRBV27 and TRBJ2-5, with a tentative D call TRBD2 (6 bases). Per germline, CDR1 MNHEY and CDR2 SMNVEV (reference sequence). V gave up 3 bases and J gave up 5 bases, with 16 bases separating them. The CDR3 extends over 15 amino acids. The CDR3 bases are TGTGCCAGCAGTTTCTCCCGTGGGGAGGAGGAGACCCAGTACTTC. Its protein product is CASSFSRGEEETQYF.

V is TRBV6-2 or TRBV6-3 and J is TRBJ2-3; no firm D call. Germline-derived CDR1 and CDR2 are MNHEY and SVGEGT. Trimming shortened V by 6 bases and J by 2 bases, and 9 bases separated the two germline ends. The CDR3 is 13 amino acids. Here the CDR3 DNA reads TGTGCCAGCAGACAGACCAACACAGATACGCAGTATTTT. This codes for CASRQTNTDTQYF.

CDR3 sequence: CAISESSGSSYNEQFF. In DNA, the CDR3 is TGTGCCATCAGTGAGTCTAGCGGGAGTTCATACAATGAGCAGTTCTTC. The rearrangement uses TRBV10-3 and TRBJ2-1, with TRBD2 matching 9 bases. V trimming: 0 bases; J trimming: 4 bases; junction bases outside the gene matches: 4. Germline CDR1 is ENHRY and CDR2 is SYGVKD. CDR3 length equals 16 residues.

The rearrangement links TRBV4-1 to TRBJ1-1; D not resolved. The V gene lost 4 bases and the J gene lost 8 bases, with 11 bases spanning the gap. The CDR3 consists of 12 residues. From germline, CDR1 is MGHRA and CDR2 YSYEKL. CDR3 region: CASSLDGGEAFF. CDR3 sequence (DNA): TGCGCCAGCAGCCTAGACGGAGGAGAAGCTTTCTTT.

Only one count was recorded for this clonotype. The rearrangement links TRBV4-1 to TRBJ1-5, with D maybe TRBD1 (6 bases). V gave up 7 bases and J gave up 3 bases, with 19 bases separating them. The germline V gene has CDR1 MGHRA and CDR2 YSYEKL. This CDR3 is 16 amino acids long. The CDR3 is CASTPSGGGPNQPQHF. In DNA form, the CDR3 reads TGCGCCAGCACCCCCTCCGGGGGGGGGCCCAATCAGCCCCAGCATTTT.

The chain couples TRBV29-1 to TRBJ2-3; 8 bases match TRBD2. V dropped 6 bases and J dropped 4; count of bases not matched to a gene: 9. The CDR3 has 14 residues. Germline CDR1 reads SQVTM; CDR2 reads ANQGSEA. The CDR3 spells CSVTGTSKPDTQYF. For the CDR3, the DNA is TGCAGCGTAACCGGGACTAGTAAACCAGATACGCAGTATTTT.

The CDR3 bases are TGTGCCAGCAAGGCCCTAGCGGGAGATGCCGGGGAGCTGTTTTTT. Translation: CASKALAGDAGELFF. The chain joins TRBV6-4 to TRBJ2-2, with 10 bases that match TRBD2. Trimming cost V 7 bases and J 6 bases; bases outside gene matches: 8. The CDR3 consists of 15 residues. CDR1 and CDR2 (germline): MRHNA, SNTAGT.

This clonotype was found a few times. This chain links TRBV12-3 or TRBV12-4 with TRBJ2-7; D remains ambiguous. There are 13 residues in the CDR3. The V gene lost 1 base and the J gene lost 1 base, with 5 bases spanning the gap. Written as DNA, the CDR3 is TGTGCCAGCAGTTTAGGACTTTCCTACGAGCAGTACTTC. Encoded protein: CASSLGLSYEQYF.

This clonotype was detected a few times. The chain recombines TRBV7-9 with TRBJ2-1; TRBD1 matches 10 bases. V dropped 5 bases and J dropped 7; count of bases not matched to a gene: 14. The V gene's germline CDR1 is SEHNR and CDR2 FQNEAQ (reference sequence). The CDR3 runs 17 residues. The CDR3 region has the DNA TGTGCCAGCAGCGGATTGAGTGACAGGGGGCTAGTGAATGAGCAGTTCTTC. This gives the protein CASSGLSDRGLVNEQFF.

In this sample, this clonotype turned up once. The chain links TRBV4-2 to TRBJ1-2; D is possibly TRBD1 (5 bases). V gave up 0 bases and J gave up 2 bases, with 13 bases separating them. Germline V CDR1 and CDR2: LGHNA, YNFKEQ. There are 16 residues in the CDR3. The CDR3, as DNA: TGTGCCAGCAGCCAAGATACACAGGACCTAAACTATGGCTACACCTTC. Its protein product is CASSQDTQDLNYGYTF.

The chain couples TRBV19 to TRBJ2-2; 8 nucleotides match TRBD1. After removal of 3 bases from V and 2 bases from J, the junction contained 11 bases not matched to a gene. This CDR3 comprises 18 residues. Germline V gives CDR1 LNHDA, CDR2 SQIVND (reference sequence). The CDR3 spells CASSIQDRVRVNTGELFF. The CDR3 nucleotides read TGTGCCAGTAGTATTCAGGACAGGGTCCGAGTAAACACCGGGGAGCTGTTTTTT.

The chain is built from TRBV4-1 and TRBJ2-7, with TRBD1 matching over 8 bases. The CDR3 has 17 residues. V was clipped by 3 bases and J by 2 bases; unmatched bases: 12. Per the germline V gene, CDR1 is MGHRA and CDR2 is YSYEKL. CDR3 amino acids: CASSHYRGAQGAYEQYF. CDR3 in DNA: TGCGCCAGCAGCCATTATAGGGGGGCACAGGGGGCCTACGAGCAGTACTTC.

The chain carries TRBV27 and TRBJ2-2; the match to TRBD2 covers 7 bases. J lost 4 bases, V lost 6 bases, and 8 bases had no gene match. The CDR3 has 15 amino acids. Germline V gene lookup returns CDR1 MNHEY and CDR2 SMNVEV (reference sequence). The CDR3 nucleotides read TGTGCCAGCAGGATTGGACTAGTCGGCACCGGGGAGCTGTTTTTT. Translating it yields CASRIGLVGTGELFF.

As for this clonotype: A read error may produce the germline difference seen at one junction end. The V call is TRBV27, the J call TRBJ1-5, with 7 positions matching TRBD1. This CDR3 region has 16 residues. In germline, CDR1 is MNHEY, CDR2 SMNVEV (reference sequence). CDR3 bases: TGTGCCAGCAGATTATCGGGACAGAATAGCAATCAGCCCCAGCATTTT. Protein: CASRLSGQNSNQPQHF.

Here the CDR3 reads CASSQGTDRRFEAFF. DNA of the CDR3: TGTGCCAGCAGCCAAGGGACCGACAGGAGATTTGAAGCTTTCTTT. The chain uses TRBV3-1 and TRBJ1-1; maybe TRBD1 (6 bases). This CDR3 contains 15 residues. Per the germline V gene, CDR1 is LGHDT and CDR2 is YNNKEL (reference sequence). The V gene lost 1 base and the J gene lost 7 bases, with 16 bases spanning the gap.

The gene calls are TRBV29-1 and TRBJ1-2, with 7 bases that match TRBD1. Trimming took 5 bases from V and 8 from J; bases not matched to a gene: 11. The CDR3 totals 13 residues. The germline CDR1 and CDR2 sequences are SQVTM and ANQGSEA. This CDR3 is CSVYPDREGGYTF. Written as DNA, the CDR3 is TGCAGCGTTTACCCAGACAGGGAAGGCGGCTACACCTTC.

This sequence joins TRBV6-5 and TRBJ2-1; 8 bases map to TRBD2. The CDR3 spans 15 residues. The V and J ends lost 10 bases and 0 bases, in that order; junction bases with no gene match: 8. Germline CDR1 MNHEY, CDR2 SVGAGI. This chain's CDR3 is CATSGGVSSYNEQFF. For the CDR3, the DNA is TGTGCCACCAGCGGGGGAGTTAGCTCCTACAATGAGCAGTTCTTC.

CDR3 loop: CASSLRGIPEAFF. The CDR3 nucleotides are TGTGCCAGCAGTTTAAGAGGAATTCCCGAAGCTTTCTTT. The chain uses TRBV27 and TRBJ1-1; D not resolved. CDR1 is MNHEY and CDR2 is SMNVEV in the germline V gene (reference sequence). Trimming took off 2 bases at V and 8 bases at J, with 12 bases between the two ends. This CDR3 contains 13 residues.

Comments on this clonotype: Here the CDR3 omits its conserved ending phenylalanine or tryptophan, so a read error is the likely source. This sequence joins TRBV15 and TRBJ1-1, with no clear D. This CDR3 spans 12 amino acids. Deletions cut 2 bases from V and 4 bases from J, with 5 bases between. Per the germline V gene, CDR1 is LNHNV and CDR2 is YYDKDF (reference sequence). CDR3 bases: TGTGCCACCAGCAGAAGGTCCACTGAAGCTTTCCTT. Protein: CATSRRSTEAFL.

The rearrangement joins TRBV7-2 to TRBJ1-1; possible D gene TRBD1, 5 bases. The CDR3 consists of 17 residues. Germline-derived CDR1 and CDR2 are SGHTA and FQGNSA. Trimming stripped 5 bases from V and 0 bases from J, with 19 bases between. As DNA, the CDR3 is TGTGCCAGCAGCCTTTACTCGCCTGCGACAGTGAACACTGAAGCTTTCTTT. Translation: CASSLYSPATVNTEAFF.

The rearrangement joins TRBV20-1 to TRBJ2-1; D call uncertain. Per the germline V gene, CDR1 is DFQATT and CDR2 is SNEGSKA (reference sequence). The V end lost 1 base, the J end lost 8 bases, and 15 bases lay between the germline ends. This CDR3 comprises 14 residues. The CDR3 sequence is CSARAQSLFDEQFF. For the CDR3, the DNA is TGCAGTGCTAGAGCCCAGTCCCTTTTCGATGAGCAGTTCTTC.

The V gene is TRBV27, the J gene TRBJ2-1; the D call may be TRBD1 or TRBD2 (5 bases each). Germline CDR1 MNHEY, CDR2 SMNVEV (reference sequence). Trimming removed 5 bases from V and 3 bases from J, with 11 bases in between. The CDR3 runs 14 residues. In DNA form, the CDR3 reads TGTGCCAGCAGTAGGGACCGAGGCTACAATGAGCAGTTCTTC. It codes for CASSRDRGYNEQFF.

The CDR3 here is CASSTSPSRPYYGYTF. CDR3 nucleotides: TGTGCCAGCAGTACATCGCCTTCCCGACCTTACTATGGCTACACCTTC. J is TRBJ1-2 and V is TRBV6-2 or TRBV6-3; D not resolved. This CDR3 is built from 16 residues. Germline values: CDR1 MNHEY, CDR2 SVGEGT. Trimming shortened V by 5 bases and J by 3 bases, and 19 bases separated the two germline ends.

The CDR3 region is CATSSYLEGGETQYF. CDR3 nucleotides: TGTGCCACCAGCTCTTATTTGGAGGGCGGGGAGACCCAGTACTTC. The V gene is TRBV24-1, the J gene TRBJ2-5; possibly TRBD2 for D (6 bases). Germline loops: CDR1 KGHDR, CDR2 SFDVKD. CDR3 length: 15 amino acids. With 7 bases removed from V and 5 bases from J, the gap between germline ends came to 19 bases.